This T cell receptor beta chain comes out of a study of blood T cell repertoires in COVID-19. Study overall: Sources were T cells, B-cell-depleted T cells, or PBMCs; the material itself was cDNA or gDNA.

Germline values: CDR1 SGHRS, CDR2 YFSETQ. V was pared by 3 bases and J by 5 bases, with 5 bases of the junction left unmatched. The CDR3 covers 14 residues. Repertoires were generated with immunoSEQ multiplex PCR, while TCRdb's copy carries only in-frame clones and drops some. The sample lists some 670,000 clones, 85% to 90% occurring once. This clone appeared a few times. J is TRBJ2-7 and V is TRBV5-1; TRBD2 aligns across 10 bases. Sequences were obtained from peripheral blood. The receptor's source is a woman aged 18-35 years with acute or convalescent COVID-19. DNA for the CDR3: TGCGCCAGCAGCTACCTAGCGGGGGTGGACGAGCAGTACTTC. As protein: CASSYLAGVDEQYF.